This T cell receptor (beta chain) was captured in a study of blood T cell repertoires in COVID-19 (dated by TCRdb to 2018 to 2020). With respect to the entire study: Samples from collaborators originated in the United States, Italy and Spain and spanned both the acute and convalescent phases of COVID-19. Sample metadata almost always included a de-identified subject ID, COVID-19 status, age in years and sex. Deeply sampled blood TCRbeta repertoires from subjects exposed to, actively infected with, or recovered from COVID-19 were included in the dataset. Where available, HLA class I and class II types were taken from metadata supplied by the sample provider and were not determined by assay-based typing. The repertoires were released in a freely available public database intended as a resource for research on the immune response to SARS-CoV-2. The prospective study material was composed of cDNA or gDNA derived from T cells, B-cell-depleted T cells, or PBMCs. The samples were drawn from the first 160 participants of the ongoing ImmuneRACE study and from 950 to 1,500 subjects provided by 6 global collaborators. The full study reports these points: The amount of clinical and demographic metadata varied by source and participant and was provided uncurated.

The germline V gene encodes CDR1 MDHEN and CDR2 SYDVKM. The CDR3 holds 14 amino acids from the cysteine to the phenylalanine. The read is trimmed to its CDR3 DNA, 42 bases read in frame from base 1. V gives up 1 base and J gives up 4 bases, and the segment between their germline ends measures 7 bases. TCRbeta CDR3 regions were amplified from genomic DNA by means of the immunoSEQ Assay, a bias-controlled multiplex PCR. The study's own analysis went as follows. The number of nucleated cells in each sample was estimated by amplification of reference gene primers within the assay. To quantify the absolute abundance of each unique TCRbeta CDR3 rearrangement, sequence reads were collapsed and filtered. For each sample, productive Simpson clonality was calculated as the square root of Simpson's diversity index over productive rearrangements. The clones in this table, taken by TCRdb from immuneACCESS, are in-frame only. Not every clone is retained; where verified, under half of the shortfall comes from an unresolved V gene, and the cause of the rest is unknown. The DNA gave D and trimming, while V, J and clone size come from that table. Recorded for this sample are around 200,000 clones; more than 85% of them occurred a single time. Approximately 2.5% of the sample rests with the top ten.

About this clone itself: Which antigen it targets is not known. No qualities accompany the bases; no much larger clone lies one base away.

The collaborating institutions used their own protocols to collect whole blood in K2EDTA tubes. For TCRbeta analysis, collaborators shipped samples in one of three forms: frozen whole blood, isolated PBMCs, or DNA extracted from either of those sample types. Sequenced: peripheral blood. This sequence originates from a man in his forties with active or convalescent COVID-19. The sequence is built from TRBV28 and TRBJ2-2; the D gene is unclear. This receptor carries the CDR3 CASSLFLPTGELFF. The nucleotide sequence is TGTGCCAGCAGTTTATTCCTACCCACCGGGGAGCTGTTTTTT.